This TCR beta chain was observed in a study of blood T cell repertoires in COVID-19. Turning to the study itself: COVID-19 samples from acute and convalescent phases originated in the United States, Italy and Spain. PBMCs, B-cell-depleted T cells, or T cells provided the cDNA or gDNA that made up the material.

Trimming removed 1 base at V and 3 bases at J, with 13 bases between. The CDR3 has 15 amino acids. CDR1 LNHDA and CDR2 SQIVND come from the germline V gene (reference sequence). Repertoires were generated with immunoSEQ multiplex PCR, while TCRdb's copy carries only in-frame clones and drops some. The table shows roughly 140,000 clones, with 87% occurring only once. This clone was counted a single time. Specimen: peripheral blood. The chain joins TRBV19 to TRBJ2-7; D is unresolved. The receptor comes from an older woman with active or convalescent COVID-19. CDR3 loop: CASSIGAGIYYEQYF. For the CDR3, the DNA is TGTGCCAGTAGTATAGGGGCAGGAATTTACTACGAGCAGTACTTC.